These 25 T cell receptor beta chains were all obtained from the same sample, sequenced in a study of cytomegalovirus exposure and HLA in healthy donors. Amplification used 60 Vbeta primers and 13 Jbeta primers. Assay used: immunoSEQ multiplex PCR; TCRdb lists only in-frame clones, some missing. The table includes some 150,000 clones, around 79% detected once. Sequenced input: PBMCs. The receptors here all came from a woman aged 35 to 49 in good health and CMV-seropositive.

The J gene is TRBJ2-7, the V gene TRBV19, with D possibly being TRBD2 (5 bases). Germline-derived CDR1 and CDR2 are LNHDA and SQIVND (reference sequence). Trimming cost V 3 bases and J 5 bases, with 11 bases left between them. The CDR3 has 13 amino acids. This chain's CDR3 is CASSMGSVDEQYF. CDR3 DNA: TGTGCCAGTAGTATGGGTAGCGTCGACGAGCAGTACTTC.

This chain joins TRBV10-1 and TRBJ2-5, with 9 bases lining up with TRBD1. Looked up from germline, CDR1 is WNHNN and CDR2 is SYGVQD (reference sequence). Germline trimming cut 5 bases from V and 5 bases from J; bases unmatched to any gene: 9. CDR3 length: 15 amino acids. CDR3 sequence (DNA): TGCGCCAGCAGTAAAGGACAGGGGTTATGGGAGACCCAGTACTTC. This encodes CASSKGQGLWETQYF.

The CDR3 nucleotides read TGTGCTAGTGGACAGGGACAGACCATTGCCTACAATGAGCAGTTCTTC. Its translation is CASGQGQTIAYNEQFF. The chain links TRBV12-5 to TRBJ2-1; 7 positions match TRBD1. The V gene end was trimmed by 6 bases and the J gene end by 2 bases; junction bases not matched to a gene: 10. This CDR3 spans 16 amino acids. CDR1 LGHNT and CDR2 FRNRAP come from the germline V gene.

The CDR3 DNA is TGTGCCAGCAGCCCTAGGGGGCATTTTAATTCACCCCTCCACTTT. This gives the protein CASSPRGHFNSPLHF. J is TRBJ1-6 and V is TRBV6-5, with 7 bases fitting TRBD1. V lost 6 bases to trimming and J lost 6 bases; unmatched junction nucleotides: 8. Germline V lookup: CDR1 MNHEY, CDR2 SVGAGI. The CDR3 is 15 amino acids.

V and J are TRBV12-5 and TRBJ2-4; D perhaps matches TRBD1 (6 bases). The CDR3 has 15 amino acids. V was clipped by 5 bases and J by 3 bases, with 14 bases between them. Germline V gives CDR1 LGHNT, CDR2 FRNRAP. CDR3 sequence (DNA): TGTGCTAGTGGTCCTACAGGGTATGACAAAAACATTCAGTACTTC. Translation gives CASGPTGYDKNIQYF.

The V gene is TRBV6-1, the J gene TRBJ1-1, with 7 bases lining up with TRBD1. V shed 2 bases, J shed 1 base, and the junction held 7 bases outside the gene matches. This CDR3 comprises 16 residues. The germline V gene has CDR1 MNHNS and CDR2 SASEGT. This chain's CDR3 is CASSEYWGQKNTEAFF. The CDR3 DNA reads as TGTGCCAGCAGTGAATACTGGGGACAGAAGAACACTGAAGCTTTCTTT.

The chain uses TRBV4-2 and TRBJ1-5; no firm D call. The CDR3 extends over 14 amino acids. Trimming cost V 1 base and J 0 bases, with 4 bases left between them. Germline values: CDR1 LGHNA, CDR2 YNFKEQ. CDR3 sequence: CASSQGHSNQPQHF. DNA for the CDR3: TGTGCCAGCAGCCAAGGACATAGCAATCAGCCCCAGCATTTT.

The chain couples TRBV5-1 to TRBJ2-3, with TRBD2 identical over 13 bases. V lost 4 bases to trimming and J lost 1 base; unmatched junction nucleotides: 3. The CDR3 spans 16 residues. Per the germline V gene, CDR1 is SGHRS and CDR2 is YFSETQ. CDR3 sequence (DNA): TGCGCCAGCAGCCAAGGACTAGCGGGGGGCACAGATACGCAGTATTTT. It specifies CASSQGLAGGTDTQYF.

The chain uses TRBV5-4 and TRBJ1-1; D might be TRBD1 (6 bases). This CDR3 region has 13 residues. Trimming stripped 4 bases from V and 5 bases from J, with 12 bases between. CDR1 is SGHNT and CDR2 is YYREEE in the germline V gene (reference sequence). Here the CDR3 reads CASSRDKGTEAFF. CDR3 coding DNA: TGTGCCAGCAGCCGGGACAAGGGGACTGAAGCTTTCTTT.

The CDR3 spells CASRGQGAYGYTF. CDR3 DNA: TGTGCCAGCAGGGGACAGGGAGCCTATGGCTACACCTTC. This sequence joins TRBV2 and TRBJ1-2, with 9 bases identical to TRBD1. Germline values: CDR1 SNHLY, CDR2 FYNNEI. V was clipped by 6 bases and J by 4 bases; unmatched bases: 3. The CDR3 has 13 amino acids.

The rearrangement uses TRBV15 and TRBJ2-1; D gene uncertain. The CDR3 has 10 residues. Trimming removed 5 bases from V and 10 bases from J, with 6 bases in between. CDR1 and CDR2 from the germline V gene are LNHNV and YYDKDF (reference sequence). The CDR3 sequence: CATSVEEQFF. The CDR3 DNA sequence: TGTGCCACCAGCGTAGAAGAGCAGTTCTTC.

The genes are TRBV5-5 and TRBJ1-2; weak D call: TRBD1 (6 bases). This CDR3 has 16 residues. Germline V gene lookup returns CDR1 SGHKS and CDR2 YYEKEE (reference sequence). Trimming left V 4 bases short and J 6 bases short, with 22 bases between. The CDR3, as DNA: TGTGCCAGCAGCGTTTGGATAACAGGGAGAGGCGATGGCTACACCTTC. This translates into CASSVWITGRGDGYTF.

The V and J genes are TRBV7-7 and TRBJ1-1; D not resolved. The CDR3 consists of 13 residues. The V end was cut by 1 base, the J end by 11 bases, with 14 bases between. Per germline, CDR1 SSHAT and CDR2 FNYEAQ (reference sequence). DNA for the CDR3: TGTGCCAGCAGCTTAGGAATAGGCGGGCAGGCTTTCTTT. This codes for CASSLGIGGQAFF. Using reference TRBV7-7 and TRBJ1-1 for the parts outside the CDR3, the full variable domain is GAGVSQSPRYKVTKRGQDVTLRCDPISSHATLYWYQQALGQGPEFLTYFNYEAQPDKSGLPSDRFSAERPEGSISTLTIQRTEQRDSAMYRCASSLGIGGQAFFGQGTRLTVV.

In this sample, this clone turned up once. The rearrangement links TRBV11-2 to TRBJ1-1; unclear D gene. Germline lookup yields CDR1 SGHAT and CDR2 FQNNGV. The V end was cut by 6 bases, the J end by 2 bases, with 13 bases between. The CDR3 extends over 14 amino acids. The CDR3 DNA reads as TGTGCCAGCAGGCCGCGGGGTTCAAACACTGAAGCTTTCTTT. Residues: CASRPRGSNTEAFF.

This chain connects TRBV6-1 to TRBJ2-1, with D possibly being TRBD2 (6 bases). The CDR3 is 18 residues long. Germline values: CDR1 MNHNS, CDR2 SASEGT. V gave up 2 bases and J gave up 0 bases, with 17 bases separating them. The CDR3, as DNA: TGTGCCAGCAGTGAAATGATCGTCGTCGGGGGCTCCTACAATGAGCAGTTCTTC. Translating gives CASSEMIVVGGSYNEQFF.

The table lists this clone with a few counts. This sequence joins TRBV10-3 and TRBJ1-4, with 9 bases lining up with TRBD1. V gave up 2 bases and J gave up 0 bases; unmatched junction bases: 4. CDR3 length equals 17 residues. CDR1 and CDR2 (germline): ENHRY, SYGVKD. The CDR3 DNA reads TGTGCCATCAGTGAGCGACAGGGGGGTGCAACTAATGAAAAACTGTTTTTT. Protein product: CAISERQGGATNEKLFF.

The sample holds a few counts of this clone. V gene TRBV2 combines with J gene TRBJ2-1; weak D call: TRBD1 (6 bases). V was trimmed by 6 bases and J by 9 bases, leaving 15 bases between them. The CDR3 extends over 13 amino acids. Germline CDR1 SNHLY, CDR2 FYNNEI. This CDR3 is CASSVLQGSEQFF. In DNA form, the CDR3 reads TGTGCCAGCAGCGTTCTACAGGGCTCTGAGCAGTTCTTC.

Notes on this clone: This sample includes further DNA sequences coding for the same CDR3. The CDR3 loop is CASSLALGDTDTQYF. CDR3 coding DNA: TGTGCCAGCAGCTTAGCGCTAGGCGACACAGATACGCAGTATTTT. The rearrangement links TRBV7-9 to TRBJ2-3; D ambiguous. The germline V and J ends were trimmed by 0 bases and 2 bases, with 9 bases remaining between them. In germline, CDR1 is SEHNR, CDR2 FQNEAQ (reference sequence). The CDR3 has 15 residues. The whole variable domain, filled in from reference TRBV7-9 and TRBJ2-3, reads DTGVSQNPRHKITKRGQNVTFRCDPISEHNRLYWYRQTLGQGPEFLTYFQNEAQLEKSRLLSDRFSAERPKGSFSTLEIQRTEQGDSAMYLCASSLALGDTDTQYFGPGTRLTVL.

The chain recombines TRBV2 with TRBJ2-7, with 9 nucleotides matching TRBD1. The CDR3 is 14 residues long. The trim removed 6 bases at V and 3 bases at J, leaving 6 bases unmatched. CDR1 and CDR2 from the germline V gene are SNHLY and FYNNEI. The CDR3 spells CASRSGQGIYEQYF. CDR3 coding DNA: TGTGCCAGCAGAAGCGGACAGGGGATCTACGAGCAGTACTTC.

The table lists this clone with a few counts. The chain links TRBV6-5 to TRBJ2-2; no clear D. V was pared by 4 bases and J by 4 bases, with 7 bases between. The CDR3 is 13 residues long. Looked up from germline, CDR1 is MNHEY and CDR2 is SVGAGI. The CDR3: CASSWLSTGELFF. The CDR3 DNA reads TGTGCCAGCAGTTGGTTGAGCACCGGGGAGCTGTTTTTT.

This rearrangement joins TRBV28 to TRBJ1-5; a weak D match, TRBD1 (5 bases). The CDR3 contains 14 residues. The germline V and J ends were trimmed by 5 bases and 2 bases, with 10 bases remaining between them. CDR1 MDHEN and CDR2 SYDVKM come from the germline V gene. The CDR3 bases are TGTGCCAGCAGTGCAGGGTGGGGCAATCAGCCCCAGCATTTT. Translation gives CASSAGWGNQPQHF.

This chain connects TRBV5-1 to TRBJ2-2; 13 bases agree with TRBD2. The ends lost 1 base at V and 1 base at J; junction bases unmatched: 4. There are 18 residues in the CDR3. Germline V lookup: CDR1 SGHRS, CDR2 YFSETQ. CDR3 bases: TGCGCCAGCAGCTTGAATGGACTAGCGGGGGTGAACACCGGGGAGCTGTTTTTT. Its translation is CASSLNGLAGVNTGELFF. Supplemented by reference TRBV5-1 and TRBJ2-2, the full variable domain reads KAGVTQTPRYLIKTRGQQVTLSCSPISGHRSVSWYQQTPGQGLQFLFEYFSETQRNKGNFPGRFSGRQFSNSRSEMNVSTLELGDSALYLCASSLNGLAGVNTGELFFGEGSRLTVL.

The chain has TRBV2 and TRBJ2-2; TRBD2 matches at 9 bases. Germline V gene data show CDR1 as SNHLY and CDR2 as FYNNEI. Unmatched junction bases numbered 0, after V lost 4 bases and J lost 6 bases. This CDR3 has 13 residues. CDR3 protein: CASSGGGAGELFF. The CDR3 DNA is TGTGCCAGCAGTGGCGGGGGGGCCGGGGAGCTGTTTTTT.

The chain employs TRBV7-2 and TRBJ2-1; 7 nucleotides match TRBD1. V lost 2 bases and J lost 3; bases outside the gene matches: 4. CDR3 size: 15 residues. Germline V CDR1 and CDR2: SGHTA, FQGNSA. The CDR3 sequence: CASSLSGQVYNEQFF. In DNA, the CDR3 is TGTGCCAGCAGCTTAAGTGGACAGGTCTACAATGAGCAGTTCTTC.

This sequence joins TRBV27 and TRBJ1-4, with TRBD1 identical over 10 bases. The trim removed 5 bases at V and 3 bases at J, leaving 6 bases unmatched. From germline, CDR1 is MNHEY and CDR2 SMNVEV (reference sequence). This CDR3 has 16 amino acids. CDR3 in DNA: TGTGCCAGCAGTCGACAGGGGGCGTTTTCTAATGAAAAACTGTTTTTT. Translation: CASSRQGAFSNEKLFF.